These 26 T cell receptor beta chains share one sample of origin, sequenced in a study of tumor and adjacent non-tumor tissue in lung cancer (dated by TCRdb to 2017 to 2018). RNA was isolated from bulk, unsorted tissue, and RNA quality was assessed with a NanoDrop ND-1000 and an Agilent 2100. The library relied on multiplex PCR. The sample was run on an Illumina HiSeq 2500. TCRbeta libraries were constructed through three rounds of nested PCR with primers (Table S4) according to protocols adapted from ARM-PCR. TCRdb trimmed the raw reads at Q25, called clones with MiXCR and kept productive beta chains. Identical CDR3 protein sequences are pooled into one entry, listed with their most common genes and DNA. Within this sample are about 93,000 distinct CDR3 sequences, with about 72% of them counted one time only. Of the sample, about 18% falls within the top ten clones. The specimen was lung tumor tissue. The receptors shown here come from a man in his sixties with non-small cell lung cancer.

Of note for this clonotype: This may stem from a read error, because a much larger clone lies one nucleotide away. This chain joins TRBV5-6 and TRBJ1-5; no definite D call. V gave up 6 bases and J gave up 4 bases, with 17 bases separating them. Germline CDR1 and CDR2: SGHDT and YYEEEE. This CDR3 is built from 15 residues. The CDR3 DNA reads TGTGCCAGCAACATAGGAGGATTCCGAAATCAGCCCCAGCATTTT. It specifies CASNIGGFRNQPQHF.

This clonotype has at least ten counts. The V and J genes are TRBV7-8 and TRBJ2-2; no reliable D call. Germline CDR1 and CDR2: SGHVS and FQNEAQ. V was clipped by 4 bases and J by 1 base, with 7 bases between them. This CDR3 has 14 amino acids. The CDR3 DNA follows: TGTGCCAGCAGCTCTGACTGGAACACCGGGGAGCTGTTTTTT. It encodes CASSSDWNTGELFF.

A word on this clonotype: Lacking the conserved final phenylalanine or tryptophan, this CDR3 likely reflects a read error. This sequence joins TRBV6-1 and TRBJ1-2; D is perhaps TRBD1 (5 bases). CDR3 length: 14 residues. The V gene's germline CDR1 is MNHNS and CDR2 SASEGT. The CDR3 protein is CVSSEMAGMGGYTS. For the CDR3, the DNA is TGTGTCAGCAGTGAAATGGCAGGGATGGGTGGCTACACCTCC.

The rearrangement uses TRBV11-1 and TRBJ2-5; D is unclear. The CDR3 spans 13 residues. V lost 3 bases and J lost 5, with 10 bases in between. Germline values: CDR1 SGHAT, CDR2 FQDESV (reference sequence). The CDR3 sequence is CASSFFRRETQYF. The CDR3 DNA is TGTGCCAGCAGCTTTTTCAGGCGGGAGACCCAGTACTTC.

For this clonotype: This CDR3 is missing its conserved last phenylalanine or tryptophan, likely due to a read error. This rearrangement joins TRBV6-5 to TRBJ1-6; D remains unclear. The CDR3 has 14 amino acids. From germline, CDR1 is MNHEY and CDR2 SVGAGI. CDR3 sequence reads: CASSYQEYNSPLHS. The CDR3, as DNA: TGTGCTAGCAGTTACCAGGAGTATAATTCACCCCTCCACTCT.

The table lists this clonotype with many counts. CDR3 protein: CASSLSGAGGGFF. DNA of the CDR3: TGTGCCAGCAGTTTATCTGGAGCGGGGGGGGGGTTCTTC. The chain links TRBV12-3 or TRBV12-4 to TRBJ2-1; the match to TRBD2 covers 10 bases. This CDR3 has 13 residues. The V segment lost 2 bases and the J segment 15 bases; nucleotides outside the gene matches: 7.

This clonotype showed up just a few times. A much larger clone differs by one base, so this may be a read error. The genes are TRBV12-3 or TRBV12-4 and TRBJ1-5, with 7 bases lining up with TRBD1. The end of the DNA fits TRBJ2-3 better, so the J call may be wrong. The length of the CDR3 is 14 residues. The CDR3 DNA sequence: TGTGCCAGCAGTGGGGGACAGAACGACCAGCCCCAGTATTTT. Residues: CASSGGQNDQPQYF.

A word on this clonotype: A junction boundary mismatches the germline segment, possibly from a read error. The CDR3 spells CSSSDLSVSEAFF. The CDR3 DNA reads TGTTCCAGTAGTGATTTGAGTGTCAGTGAAGCTTTCTTT. The chain uses TRBV6-1 and TRBJ1-1; D unresolved. Germline values: CDR1 MNHNS, CDR2 SASEGT. This CDR3 has 13 amino acids.

This clonotype was observed at least ten times. The chain couples TRBV7-8 to TRBJ2-3; 8 bases are a match to TRBD2. Per the germline V gene, CDR1 is SGHVS and CDR2 is FQNEAQ. The CDR3 is 17 amino acids. The V and J ends lost 4 bases and 2 bases, in that order; junction bases with no gene match: 11. This CDR3 is CASSSHRGGGPTDTQYF. For the CDR3, the DNA is TGTGCCAGCAGCTCCCACCGGGGCGGGGGGCCCACAGATACGCAGTATTTT.

This clonotype came up many times. The CDR3 loop reads CSAPGQRRNNEQFF. CDR3 bases: TGCAGTGCCCCGGGCCAGAGAAGAAACAATGAGCAGTTCTTC. The chain joins TRBV20-1 to TRBJ2-1; the D is unclear. CDR1 DFQATT and CDR2 SNEGSKA come from the germline V gene (reference sequence). The V and J ends lost 6 bases and 5 bases respectively, with 17 bases between them. The length of the CDR3 is 14 residues.

The CDR3 reads CANRTEGPSHNEQFF. The CDR3 DNA reads as TGTGCCAACAGAACTGAGGGGCCATCCCACAATGAGCAGTTCTTC. The rearrangement uses TRBV6-2 or TRBV6-3 and TRBJ2-1, with D perhaps assigned TRBD1 or TRBD2 (5 bases each). Germline V gives CDR1 MNHEY, CDR2 SVGEGT. The CDR3 has 15 amino acids. Trimming removed 10 bases from V and 5 bases from J, with 21 bases in between.

Of note for this clonotype: At one of its ends the junction is not consistent with the germline gene, which may arise from a read error. The CDR3 loop reads CASSYRGEKQEAQYF. DNA of the CDR3: TGTGCCAGCAGTTACCGGGGAGAGAAACAAGAGGCCCAGTACTTC. The chain has TRBV6-2 or TRBV6-3 and TRBJ2-5; tentatively, D is TRBD2 (5 bases). CDR1 is MNHEY and CDR2 is SVGEGT in the germline V gene. The CDR3 has 15 residues.

This clonotype was detected only a few times. The chain combines TRBV7-8 with TRBJ2-3, with a possible D match to TRBD2 (7 bases). Trimming took 6 bases from V and 4 from J, leaving 20 bases between them. The CDR3 covers 16 residues. Per germline, CDR1 SGHVS and CDR2 FQNEAQ. The CDR3 coding sequence is TGTGCCAGCAGTTCCGCGGGGGCCTCTAGCGCAGATACGCAGTATTTT. This sequence encodes CASSSAGASSADTQYF.

The CDR3 sequence: CTNAPTGEGTQYF. CDR3 coding DNA: TGCACCAACGCACCTACAGGGGAAGGGACCCAGTACTTC. The rearrangement joins TRBV5-1 to TRBJ2-5, with 7 bases that match TRBD1. The CDR3 has 13 amino acids. Looked up from germline, CDR1 is SGHRS and CDR2 is YFSETQ.

The chain carries TRBV21-1 and TRBJ2-7; no check of the table's D call, TRBD2, against the DNA was made. TRBV21-1 is a pseudogene locus. CDR3 size: 17 residues. Here the CDR3 reads CVSTTRGTSQAAYKQYF. DNA for the CDR3: TGTGTCAGCACGACACGGGGGACTAGCCAGGCAGCCTACAAGCAGTACTTC.

To note about this clonotype: At one end the junction does not follow the germline gene, possibly because of a read error. The CDR3 spells CASSQQTSWRANTGVLFF. The CDR3 DNA is TGCGCCAGCAGCCAACAGACTAGCTGGAGGGCGAACACCGGGGTGCTGTTTTTT. The V call is TRBV4-1, the J call TRBJ2-2; TRBD2 aligns across 7 bases. The length of the CDR3 is 18 residues. Germline values: CDR1 MGHRA, CDR2 YSYEKL.

The sample holds one count of this clonotype. Being one base from a much bigger clone, this may be a read error. The chain recombines TRBV5-1 with TRBJ2-5; TRBD2 might be the D (6 bases). The CDR3 is 15 amino acids. V was clipped by 0 bases and J by 0 bases, with 9 bases between them. Per the germline V gene, CDR1 is SGHRS and CDR2 is YFSETQ. CDR3 loop: CASSLATSNQETQYF. CDR3 sequence (DNA): TGCGCCAGCAGCTTGGCCACTAGCAACCAAGAGACCCAGTACTTC.

This clonotype was observed at least ten times. The rearrangement uses TRBV4-1 and TRBJ1-6; 7 bases match TRBD1. V gave up 4 bases and J gave up 6 bases; unmatched junction bases: 12. This CDR3 region has 17 residues. Germline-derived CDR1 and CDR2 are MGHRA and YSYEKL. CDR3 region: CASSRPEGAGGNSPLHF. For the CDR3, the DNA is TGCGCCAGCAGCCGCCCGGAGGGGGCAGGGGGTAATTCACCCCTCCACTTT.

In this sample, this clonotype turned up once. The chain combines TRBV12-3 or TRBV12-4 with TRBJ1-6, with 7 bases matching TRBD1. V lost 3 bases, J lost 8 bases, and 16 bases stayed unmatched. This CDR3 has 18 residues. The CDR3 loop reads CASSFSGPGTVADSPLHF. The DNA for the CDR3 is TGTGCCAGCAGTTTTTCGGGTCCCGGGACAGTGGCTGATTCACCCCTCCACTTT.

On this clonotype: A much larger clone lies one base from this, so it may be a read error. The V and J genes are TRBV5-1 and TRBJ2-3; D remains ambiguous. V was clipped by 5 bases and J by 0 bases, with 13 bases between them. Germline CDR1 is SGHRS and CDR2 is YFSETQ. This CDR3 comprises 15 residues. CDR3 nucleotide sequence: TGCGCCAGCAGGTCGGACGGACCGAGCACAGATACGCAGTATTTT. This translates into CASRSDGPSTDTQYF.

This clonotype was found many times. The chain has TRBV20-1 and TRBJ2-1, with 9 bases fitting TRBD1. Trimming cost V 3 bases and J 8 bases; bases outside gene matches: 11. Germline V lookup: CDR1 DFQATT, CDR2 SNEGSKA (reference sequence). The length of the CDR3 is 15 residues. The CDR3 nucleotides read TGCAGTGCTAGCTCGGTTGGGACAGGGATGGATGAGCAGTTCTTC. Residues: CSASSVGTGMDEQFF.

This clonotype has just one count. The J gene is TRBJ1-2, the V gene TRBV6-1, with D uncertain. The CDR3 contains 15 residues. Trimming removed 8 bases at V and 2 bases at J, with 18 bases between. Germline CDR1 MNHNS, CDR2 SASEGT. CDR3: CASSSRGVTNYGYTF. The CDR3, as DNA: TGTGCCAGCTCTTCACGCGGTGTGACCAACTATGGCTACACCTTC.

With regard to this clonotype: This may be a read error, as it is one base from a much larger clone. This chain links TRBV20-1 with TRBJ2-3, with D possibly TRBD1 on 7 matching bases. Trimming shortened V by 6 bases and J by 1 base, and 14 bases separated the two germline ends. The CDR3 sequence is 14 residues long. CDR1 is DFQATT and CDR2 is SNEGSKA in the germline V gene (reference sequence). In DNA, the CDR3 is TGCAGTGCGCGGGACAGTGTAGGCACAGATACGCAGTATTTT. It specifies CSARDSVGTDTQYF.

The chain uses TRBV4-2 and TRBJ1-1; D not certain. The CDR3 totals 11 residues. Germline CDR1 LGHNA, CDR2 YNFKEQ. The V end lost 3 bases, the J end lost 4 bases, and 3 bases lay between the germline ends. The CDR3 here is CASSHPTEAFF. The DNA for the CDR3 is TGTGCCAGCAGCCATCCCACTGAAGCTTTCTTT.

This clonotype was observed a handful of times. The CDR3 sequence is CSAEGRRETQYF. The CDR3 DNA sequence: TGCAGTGCGGAGGGTAGACGGGAGACCCAGTACTTC. J is TRBJ2-5 and V is TRBV20-1; D might be TRBD2 (6 bases). Germline loops: CDR1 DFQATT, CDR2 SNEGSKA (reference sequence). The CDR3 runs to 12 residues. V was cut by 6 bases and J by 5 bases, with 13 bases left in between.

On this clonotype: The junction and the germline gene differ at one end; a read error may be behind it. The rearrangement links TRBV12-3 or TRBV12-4 to TRBJ2-1; no clear D. The CDR3 contains 11 residues. CDR3 sequence reads: CASSFKSEQFF. The CDR3, as DNA: TGCGCCAGCAGTTTCAAGAGTGAGCAGTTCTTC.